Listed below are T cell receptor beta chains from one sample, sequenced in a study of blood T cell repertoires in COVID-19. The protocol was immunoSEQ multiplex PCR, while the TCRdb copy is restricted to in-frame clones and leaves out a portion. Here the sample spans about 160,000 clones, roughly 84% being singletons. The sequencing input was peripheral blood. These receptors came from a man in his late teens or twenties with active or convalescent COVID-19. CDR3s include the opening cysteine and the closing phenylalanine or tryptophan.

TRBV5-6,15,CASSLPTSGGETQYF
TRBV29-1,13,CSGRGYTSEKLFF
TRBV7-6,16,CASSFSAGLAGETQYF
TRBV5-1,19,CASSFKQGQSFYSNQPQHF
TRBV18,14,CASSKGGDNQPQHF
TRBV3-1/TRBV3-2,15,CASSQVPSGPYEQYF
TRBV6-5,13,CASSYSDSYGYTF
TRBV7-2,14,CASSAVPGQGRQYF
TRBV9,16,CASSVGLGEGLYEQFF
TRBV6-5,13,CASSYEGNQPQHF
TRBV12-5,14,CASGSGGKNTEAFF